These 19 T cell receptor beta chains were sequenced from one sample in a study of blood T cell repertoires in COVID-19. The protocol was immunoSEQ multiplex PCR, while the TCRdb copy is restricted to in-frame clones and leaves out a portion. The repertoire includes about 66,000 clones, approximately 91% of them detected once, and around 7% sits in the top ten. The sequencing sample was made of peripheral blood. All receptors derive from a human donor in a cohort sampled during active COVID-19.

The V and J genes are TRBV5-1 and TRBJ1-1; the D is unclear. Trimming stripped 5 bases from V and 0 bases from J, with 8 bases between. CDR1 is SGHRS, CDR2 YFSETQ, per germline. The CDR3 extends over 13 amino acids. The CDR3 sequence is CASRTSVNTEAFF. In DNA form, the CDR3 reads TGCGCCAGCAGAACGTCGGTGAACACTGAAGCTTTCTTT.

This clone was observed a single time. The V gene is TRBV29-1, the J gene TRBJ2-7; tentatively, D is TRBD1 (7 bases). Trimming pared 3 bases from V and 7 bases from J, leaving 13 bases between. The CDR3 is 12 residues long. Germline lookup yields CDR1 SQVTM and CDR2 ANQGSEA. The chain's CDR3 is CSVDVTGREQYF. The DNA for the CDR3 is TGCAGCGTTGATGTGACAGGGAGGGAGCAGTACTTC.

The V gene is TRBV10-3, the J gene TRBJ1-1; 11 positions match TRBD1. CDR1 is ENHRY and CDR2 is SYGVKD in the germline V gene. V lost 2 bases, J lost 6 bases, and 5 bases stayed unmatched. The CDR3 length is 15 residues. The CDR3 is CAISEGKGQGAEAFF. CDR3 DNA sequence: TGTGCCATCAGTGAGGGGAAGGGACAGGGGGCTGAAGCTTTCTTT.

V usage is TRBV5-1 and J usage is TRBJ2-5, with unresolved D. V was shortened by 1 base and J by 1 base, with 8 bases between the two germline ends. Germline CDR1 is SGHRS and CDR2 is YFSETQ. The CDR3 loop spans 14 amino acids. In DNA, the CDR3 is TGCGCCAGCAGCTTGTCTCGCGGCCAAGAGACCCAGTACTTC. Its translation is CASSLSRGQETQYF.

The chain has TRBV23-1 and TRBJ1-3; TRBD1 might be the D (6 bases). TRBV23-1 is assigned to the ORF class and has an uncertain function. V gave up 0 bases and J gave up 0 bases, with 12 bases separating them. This CDR3 region has 17 residues. The chain's CDR3 is CASSQSWGTSSGNTIYF. The CDR3 nucleotides read TGCGCCAGCAGTCAATCCTGGGGGACATCCTCTGGAAACACCATATATTTT.

The CDR3 bases are TGTGCCAGCAGTCCCGAACGTGCGGGGGGTAGCAATCAGCCCCAGCATTTT. Translation gives CASSPERAGGSNQPQHF. The rearrangement uses TRBV6-6 and TRBJ1-5, with D perhaps TRBD1 (5 bases). CDR1 and CDR2 from the germline V gene are MNHNY and SVGAGI (reference sequence). The CDR3 is 17 residues long. Trimming took off 5 bases at V and 0 bases at J, with 17 bases between the two ends.

The chain combines TRBV7-8 with TRBJ2-5; the match to TRBD1 covers 8 bases. With V trimmed by 5 bases and J by 5 bases, 7 bases remained unmatched. The CDR3 is 14 amino acids. Looked up from germline, CDR1 is SGHVS and CDR2 is FQNEAQ. In nucleotides, the CDR3 is TGTGCCAGCAGCCAGGACAGGGCCGGGGAGACCCAGTACTTC. Protein: CASSQDRAGETQYF.

V gene TRBV11-2 combines with J gene TRBJ2-2, with TRBD1 as a possible D gene (5 bases). This CDR3 has 15 amino acids. From germline, CDR1 is SGHAT and CDR2 FQNNGV. The V end was cut by 0 bases, the J end by 3 bases, with 8 bases between. Here the CDR3 reads CASSLEGVHTGELFF. For the CDR3, the DNA is TGTGCCAGCAGCTTAGAAGGGGTCCACACCGGGGAGCTGTTTTTT.

CDR3 sequence reads: CASMGRGTDTQYF. The CDR3, as DNA: TGTGCCAGCATGGGCAGAGGCACAGATACGCAGTATTTT. The chain employs TRBV6-6 and TRBJ2-3; no definite D call. V shed 7 bases and J shed 1 base, with 9 bases lying between them. The CDR3 consists of 13 residues. Germline lookup yields CDR1 MNHNY and CDR2 SVGAGI (reference sequence).

This chain uses TRBV4-1 with TRBJ1-5, with D perhaps TRBD1 (5 bases). CDR3 size: 15 residues. The V gene's germline CDR1 is MGHRA and CDR2 YSYEKL. Trimming removed 1 base from V and 0 bases from J, with 7 bases in between. CDR3 sequence (DNA): TGCGCCAGCAGCCAAGCCAGGGATAGCAATCAGCCCCAGCATTTT. It specifies CASSQARDSNQPQHF.

The CDR3 spells CASSPWGVGTGELFF. The CDR3, as DNA: TGTGCCAGCAGTCCATGGGGGGTTGGGACCGGGGAGCTGTTTTTT. The chain has TRBV7-2 and TRBJ2-2, with TRBD2 as a possible D gene (6 bases). CDR1 and CDR2 (germline): SGHTA, FQGNSA. Between the trimmed V and J ends, which lost 6 bases and 5 bases, there was a span of 16 bases. The CDR3 spans 15 residues.

The rearrangement uses TRBV19 and TRBJ1-6, with 7 bases identical to TRBD1. The germline CDR1 and CDR2 sequences are LNHDA and SQIVND (reference sequence). CDR3 length: 14 residues. With V trimmed by 7 bases and J by 7 bases, 7 bases remained unmatched. CDR3: CASNPRGANSPLHF. The CDR3, as DNA: TGTGCCAGTAACCCCAGGGGGGCCAATTCACCCCTCCACTTT.

This chain uses TRBV7-3 with TRBJ2-3, with 13 bases identical to TRBD2. Looked up from germline, CDR1 is SGHTA and CDR2 is FQGTGA. This CDR3 region has 16 residues. Losses at the gene ends were 5 bases for V and 2 bases for J; bases not matched to a gene: 4. In nucleotides, the CDR3 is TGTGCCAGCAGCCAAACTAGCGGGGGGGCCACAGATACGCAGTATTTT. Amino acid sequence: CASSQTSGGATDTQYF.

V gene TRBV5-4 combines with J gene TRBJ2-1; 11 bases line up with TRBD2. This CDR3 has 16 residues. The ends lost 2 bases at V and 7 bases at J; junction bases unmatched: 8. The germline CDR1 and CDR2 sequences are SGHNT and YYREEE (reference sequence). CDR3 in DNA: TGTGCCAGCAGCTTTGATAGCGGGGGGGTTAAAAATGAGCAGTTCTTC. This encodes CASSFDSGGVKNEQFF.

V gene TRBV30 combines with J gene TRBJ2-6; TRBD1 matches 7 bases. Per the germline V gene, CDR1 is GTSNPN and CDR2 is SVGIG (reference sequence). The CDR3 sequence is 14 residues long. V dropped 6 bases and J dropped 1; count of bases not matched to a gene: 3. The CDR3 here is CACTTGSGANVLTF. DNA for the CDR3: TGTGCCTGCACGACAGGGTCTGGGGCCAACGTCCTGACTTTC.

The rearrangement uses TRBV7-2 and TRBJ1-2; TRBD1 matches at 8 bases. The CDR3 covers 17 residues. In germline, CDR1 is SGHTA, CDR2 FQGNSA. After removal of 5 bases from V and 3 bases from J, the junction contained 14 bases not matched to a gene. This chain's CDR3 is CASSPFAGTGFDYGYTF. The CDR3 DNA is TGTGCCAGCAGCCCCTTCGCTGGGACAGGATTTGACTATGGCTACACCTTC.

The table lists this clone with a count of one. V and J are TRBV5-1 and TRBJ1-4, with 7 bases that match TRBD1. Germline values: CDR1 SGHRS, CDR2 YFSETQ. Trimming cost V 0 bases and J 5 bases; bases outside gene matches: 4. This CDR3 comprises 15 residues. CDR3 sequence (DNA): TGCGCCAGCAGCTTGGCCGGGACAGCGAATGAAAAACTGTTTTTT. Translation gives CASSLAGTANEKLFF.

J is TRBJ2-3 and V is TRBV5-4; the match to TRBD2 covers 13 bases. The germline V gene has CDR1 SGHNT and CDR2 YYREEE (reference sequence). V lost 3 bases and J lost 5; bases outside the gene matches: 6. The CDR3 runs to 16 residues. The DNA for the CDR3 is TGTGCCAGCAGCTACGGACTAGCGGGAGCCGGAGATACGCAGTATTTT. It is translated as CASSYGLAGAGDTQYF. The whole variable domain, remainder taken from reference TRBV5-4 and TRBJ2-3, is ETGVTQSPTHLIKTRGQQVTLRCSSQSGHNTVSWYQQALGQGPQFIFQYYREEENGRGNFPPRFSGLQFPNYSSELNVNALELDDSALYLCASSYGLAGAGDTQYFGPGTRLTVL.

This clone was detected once. The rearrangement links TRBV19 to TRBJ2-1; 8 nucleotides match TRBD2. V gave up 0 bases and J gave up 4 bases; unmatched junction bases: 11. The CDR3 has 18 residues. CDR1 is LNHDA, CDR2 SQIVND, per germline (reference sequence). CDR3 loop: CASSIDNPGVAGYNEQFF. The CDR3 DNA reads as TGTGCCAGTAGTATAGATAACCCCGGGGTAGCGGGGTACAATGAGCAGTTCTTC.